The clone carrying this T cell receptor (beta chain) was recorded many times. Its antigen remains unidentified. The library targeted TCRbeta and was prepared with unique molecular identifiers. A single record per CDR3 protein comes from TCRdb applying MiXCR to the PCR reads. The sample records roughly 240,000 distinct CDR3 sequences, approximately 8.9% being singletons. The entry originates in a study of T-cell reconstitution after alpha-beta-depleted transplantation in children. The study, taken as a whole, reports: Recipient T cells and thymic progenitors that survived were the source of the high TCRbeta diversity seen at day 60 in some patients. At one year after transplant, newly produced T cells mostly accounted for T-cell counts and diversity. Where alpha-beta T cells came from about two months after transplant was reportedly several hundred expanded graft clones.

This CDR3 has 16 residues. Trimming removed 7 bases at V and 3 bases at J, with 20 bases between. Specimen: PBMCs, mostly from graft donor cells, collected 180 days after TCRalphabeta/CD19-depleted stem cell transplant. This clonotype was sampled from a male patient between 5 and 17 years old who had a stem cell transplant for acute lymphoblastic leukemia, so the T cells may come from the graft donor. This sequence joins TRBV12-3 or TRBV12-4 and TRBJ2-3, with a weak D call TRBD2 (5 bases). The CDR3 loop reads CASTGLVTRPTDTQYF. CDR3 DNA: TGTGCCAGCACTGGACTTGTCACCCGTCCGACAGATACGCAGTATTTT.